The 22 T cell receptor beta chains listed next were all sequenced from one sample in a study of T cell changes during pregnancy in multiple sclerosis. Sequenced by immunoSEQ multiplex PCR; TCRdb stores in-frame clones only, minus some. In the table there are over 55,000 clones, roughly 90% of which are singletons. Sequences were derived from peripheral blood, sampled after pregnancy. All receptors come from a female donor in good health, enrolled as a control in a pregnancy study.

The V and J genes are TRBV11-2 and TRBJ1-1; D uncertain. V lost 6 bases and J lost 0, with 17 bases in between. CDR1 and CDR2 (germline): SGHAT, FQNNGV. There are 16 residues in the CDR3. CDR3 coding DNA: TGTGCCAGCAGTCTCGGGAGCACTTACATGAACACTGAAGCTTTCTTT. This codes for CASSLGSTYMNTEAFF.

The rearrangement uses TRBV2 and TRBJ2-1; TRBD1 might be the D (6 bases). The CDR3 covers 15 residues. Trimming left V 3 bases short and J 2 bases short, with 11 bases between. Germline V gene sequence: CDR1 SNHLY, CDR2 FYNNEI. The CDR3 reads CASSDGQGPYNEQFF. CDR3 DNA sequence: TGTGCCAGCAGTGACGGGCAGGGGCCCTACAATGAGCAGTTCTTC. The full variable domain, completed using reference TRBV2 and TRBJ2-1, is EPEVTQTPSHQVTQMGQEVILRCVPISNHLYFYWYRQILGQKVEFLVSFYNNEISEKSEIFDDQFSVERPDGSNFTLKIRSTKLEDSAMYFCASSDGQGPYNEQFFGPGTRLTVL.

This chain uses TRBV30 with TRBJ2-2; TRBD1 is a possible D gene (5 bases). Germline-derived CDR1 and CDR2 are GTSNPN and SVGIG (reference sequence). The CDR3 is 13 residues long. The V and J ends lost 4 bases and 4 bases respectively, with 10 bases between them. The CDR3: CAWTRQLTGELFF. The CDR3 DNA reads TGTGCCTGGACAAGACAGCTCACCGGGGAGCTGTTTTTT.

The chain uses TRBV18 and TRBJ1-2; the match to TRBD1 covers 8 bases. Germline V CDR1 and CDR2: KGHSH, LQKENI. This CDR3 is 14 amino acids long. V dropped 3 bases and J dropped 6; count of bases not matched to a gene: 6. The CDR3 bases are TGTGCCAGCTCACCCCGGACAGGGCTTGATGGCTACACCTTC. This gives the protein CASSPRTGLDGYTF.

V is TRBV7-9 and J is TRBJ1-2, with D possibly TRBD1 on 6 matching bases. The length of the CDR3 is 16 residues. V lost 1 base and J lost 5, with 17 bases in between. Germline V gives CDR1 SEHNR, CDR2 FQNEAQ (reference sequence). The CDR3 sequence: CASSLGSTGGVYGYTF. The CDR3 region has the DNA TGTGCCAGCAGCTTAGGATCGACGGGGGGCGTTTATGGCTACACCTTC.

The chain has TRBV6-1 and TRBJ1-1, with a weak D call TRBD1 (6 bases). Trimming cost V 6 bases and J 4 bases, with 15 bases left between them. The CDR3 contains 14 residues. Germline V gives CDR1 MNHNS, CDR2 SASEGT. The CDR3 DNA reads as TGTGCCAGCAGCCCGGTGGGGGGGCTCACTGAAGCTTTCTTT. It codes for CASSPVGGLTEAFF.

The table lists this clone with a few counts. This chain joins TRBV4-1 and TRBJ1-1; D is unresolved. The CDR3 contains 11 residues. Germline V gene data show CDR1 as MGHRA and CDR2 as YSYEKL. V was cut by 5 bases and J by 11 bases, with 12 bases left in between. The CDR3 spells CASSSTRLAFF. CDR3 DNA: TGCGCCAGCAGCTCCACGAGGCTCGCTTTCTTT.

This chain uses TRBV7-8 with TRBJ1-5; TRBD1 might be the D (6 bases). Germline V gives CDR1 SGHVS, CDR2 FQNEAQ. The CDR3 runs to 17 residues. V shed 5 bases and J shed 2 bases, with 19 bases lying between them. Here the CDR3 DNA reads TGTGCCAGCAGCCCTCGACAGGTCCCCTTCGGCAATCAGCCCCAGCATTTT. Its translation: CASSPRQVPFGNQPQHF.

This chain's CDR3 is CASSLAGALTGELFF. The DNA of the CDR3 is TGTGCCAGCAGCTTAGCAGGGGCCCTCACCGGGGAGCTGTTTTTT. The rearrangement uses TRBV7-9 and TRBJ2-2; possibly TRBD1 for D (5 bases). Germline CDR1 reads SEHNR; CDR2 reads FQNEAQ (reference sequence). The length of the CDR3 is 15 residues. V was cut by 0 bases and J by 4 bases, with 9 bases left in between.

The chain has TRBV18 and TRBJ2-7; D is perhaps TRBD1 (6 bases). In germline, CDR1 is KGHSH, CDR2 LQKENI. V was trimmed by 4 bases and J by 4 bases, leaving 8 bases between them. CDR3 length: 12 amino acids. CDR3 DNA sequence: TGTGCCAGCTCACTCGGACAGTACGAGCAGTACTTC. It is translated as CASSLGQYEQYF.

The rearrangement links TRBV25-1 to TRBJ2-3; weak D call: TRBD1 (6 bases). This CDR3 region has 15 residues. V gave up 2 bases and J gave up 1 base, with 10 bases separating them. In germline, CDR1 is MGHDK, CDR2 SYGVNS. CDR3: CASSERTGRTDTQYF. The CDR3 nucleotides read TGTGCCAGCAGTGAAAGAACAGGGCGCACAGATACGCAGTATTTT.

The V and J genes are TRBV6-5 and TRBJ1-5; D is undetermined. Deletions cut 5 bases from V and 0 bases from J, with 11 bases between. The CDR3 has 15 residues. CDR1 and CDR2 from the germline V gene are MNHEY and SVGAGI. The CDR3 DNA is TGTGCCAGCAGTCCCGAGAGGGATAGCAATCAGCCCCAGCATTTT. Its translation is CASSPERDSNQPQHF.

This clone was seen only once. The chain couples TRBV30 to TRBJ2-1; TRBD2 matches at 8 bases. The CDR3 extends over 15 amino acids. Germline V gene sequence: CDR1 GTSNPN, CDR2 SVGIG (reference sequence). Trimming took 0 bases from V and 8 from J; bases not matched to a gene: 9. In DNA form, the CDR3 reads TGTGCCTGGAGTGTGGGATCGGGGGGGCGAGATGAGCAGTTCTTC. This codes for CAWSVGSGGRDEQFF.

The genes are TRBV27 and TRBJ2-1; possible D gene TRBD2, 6 bases. The CDR3 is 16 amino acids. CDR1 is MNHEY, CDR2 SMNVEV, per germline (reference sequence). V was trimmed by 1 base and J by 3 bases, leaving 13 bases between them. Here the CDR3 reads CASSLYGGMGYNEQFF. The CDR3 DNA is TGTGCCAGCAGTTTATATGGCGGGATGGGCTACAATGAGCAGTTCTTC.

The V call is TRBV6-1, the J call TRBJ2-1, with 12 bases that match TRBD2. V dropped 8 bases and J dropped 4; count of bases not matched to a gene: 3. The CDR3 covers 14 residues. Per germline, CDR1 MNHNS and CDR2 SASEGT. CDR3 DNA sequence: TGTGCCAGCGCGACTAGCGGGGGTTACAATGAGCAGTTCTTC. This encodes CASATSGGYNEQFF.

The chain uses TRBV5-1 and TRBJ2-5, with 10 positions matching TRBD2. The CDR3 spans 14 residues. Unmatched junction bases numbered 6, after V lost 5 bases and J lost 5 bases. Germline assignment: CDR1 SGHRS and CDR2 YFSETQ. The CDR3 DNA follows: TGCGCCAGCAGGCCAACTAGCGGGATGGAGACCCAGTACTTC. Residues: CASRPTSGMETQYF.

The chain couples TRBV2 to TRBJ2-1, with 12 bases identical to TRBD1. The V gene's germline CDR1 is SNHLY and CDR2 FYNNEI. V was clipped by 6 bases and J by 6 bases; unmatched bases: 12. The CDR3 is 17 amino acids. The CDR3 nucleotides are TGTGCCAGCAGCGATCTATCGGGACAGGGGGCCGGCAATGAGCAGTTCTTC. Translation: CASSDLSGQGAGNEQFF.

The chain uses TRBV30 and TRBJ2-7; TRBD1 might be the D (5 bases). V was shortened by 7 bases and J by 6 bases, with 19 bases between the two germline ends. Germline CDR1 GTSNPN, CDR2 SVGIG (reference sequence). The length of the CDR3 is 13 residues. The CDR3 sequence: CASTKGAGSEQYF. As DNA, the CDR3 is TGTGCCTCTACTAAGGGTGCAGGGTCCGAGCAGTACTTC.

The CDR3 nucleotides are TGTGCCAGCAGGCGGACAGGAGGATTTGAAGCTTTCTTT. It specifies CASRRTGGFEAFF. The genes are TRBV5-6 and TRBJ1-1; the match to TRBD1 covers 7 bases. The CDR3 consists of 13 residues. Germline V gene lookup returns CDR1 SGHDT and CDR2 YYEEEE. The V and J ends lost 5 bases and 7 bases, in that order; junction bases with no gene match: 8.

This chain connects TRBV5-1 to TRBJ2-1; D might be TRBD1 (6 bases). Germline-derived CDR1 and CDR2 are SGHRS and YFSETQ. Trimming stripped 4 bases from V and 0 bases from J, with 20 bases between. The CDR3 contains 18 residues. CDR3 sequence reads: CASSPVGARGNSYNEQFF. The CDR3 DNA is TGCGCCAGCAGCCCCGTAGGCGCTAGGGGGAACTCCTACAATGAGCAGTTCTTC.

The chain recombines TRBV6-5 with TRBJ2-7; 7 positions match TRBD2. This CDR3 region has 14 residues. The germline V gene encodes CDR1 MNHEY and CDR2 SVGAGI. V dropped 7 bases and J dropped 0; count of bases not matched to a gene: 6. CDR3 sequence: CASTAGAPSYEQYF. CDR3 DNA sequence: TGTGCCAGCACGGCGGGAGCTCCCTCCTACGAGCAGTACTTC.

The chain joins TRBV11-2 to TRBJ2-5, with TRBD1 matching over 8 bases. This CDR3 is 15 amino acids long. J gave up 3 bases and V 5 bases, and 8 bases lay outside the gene matches. Germline CDR1 reads SGHAT; CDR2 reads FQNNGV. The CDR3 spells CASSPYGQGKETQYF. CDR3 nucleotides: TGTGCCAGCAGCCCGTACGGACAGGGTAAAGAGACCCAGTACTTC.